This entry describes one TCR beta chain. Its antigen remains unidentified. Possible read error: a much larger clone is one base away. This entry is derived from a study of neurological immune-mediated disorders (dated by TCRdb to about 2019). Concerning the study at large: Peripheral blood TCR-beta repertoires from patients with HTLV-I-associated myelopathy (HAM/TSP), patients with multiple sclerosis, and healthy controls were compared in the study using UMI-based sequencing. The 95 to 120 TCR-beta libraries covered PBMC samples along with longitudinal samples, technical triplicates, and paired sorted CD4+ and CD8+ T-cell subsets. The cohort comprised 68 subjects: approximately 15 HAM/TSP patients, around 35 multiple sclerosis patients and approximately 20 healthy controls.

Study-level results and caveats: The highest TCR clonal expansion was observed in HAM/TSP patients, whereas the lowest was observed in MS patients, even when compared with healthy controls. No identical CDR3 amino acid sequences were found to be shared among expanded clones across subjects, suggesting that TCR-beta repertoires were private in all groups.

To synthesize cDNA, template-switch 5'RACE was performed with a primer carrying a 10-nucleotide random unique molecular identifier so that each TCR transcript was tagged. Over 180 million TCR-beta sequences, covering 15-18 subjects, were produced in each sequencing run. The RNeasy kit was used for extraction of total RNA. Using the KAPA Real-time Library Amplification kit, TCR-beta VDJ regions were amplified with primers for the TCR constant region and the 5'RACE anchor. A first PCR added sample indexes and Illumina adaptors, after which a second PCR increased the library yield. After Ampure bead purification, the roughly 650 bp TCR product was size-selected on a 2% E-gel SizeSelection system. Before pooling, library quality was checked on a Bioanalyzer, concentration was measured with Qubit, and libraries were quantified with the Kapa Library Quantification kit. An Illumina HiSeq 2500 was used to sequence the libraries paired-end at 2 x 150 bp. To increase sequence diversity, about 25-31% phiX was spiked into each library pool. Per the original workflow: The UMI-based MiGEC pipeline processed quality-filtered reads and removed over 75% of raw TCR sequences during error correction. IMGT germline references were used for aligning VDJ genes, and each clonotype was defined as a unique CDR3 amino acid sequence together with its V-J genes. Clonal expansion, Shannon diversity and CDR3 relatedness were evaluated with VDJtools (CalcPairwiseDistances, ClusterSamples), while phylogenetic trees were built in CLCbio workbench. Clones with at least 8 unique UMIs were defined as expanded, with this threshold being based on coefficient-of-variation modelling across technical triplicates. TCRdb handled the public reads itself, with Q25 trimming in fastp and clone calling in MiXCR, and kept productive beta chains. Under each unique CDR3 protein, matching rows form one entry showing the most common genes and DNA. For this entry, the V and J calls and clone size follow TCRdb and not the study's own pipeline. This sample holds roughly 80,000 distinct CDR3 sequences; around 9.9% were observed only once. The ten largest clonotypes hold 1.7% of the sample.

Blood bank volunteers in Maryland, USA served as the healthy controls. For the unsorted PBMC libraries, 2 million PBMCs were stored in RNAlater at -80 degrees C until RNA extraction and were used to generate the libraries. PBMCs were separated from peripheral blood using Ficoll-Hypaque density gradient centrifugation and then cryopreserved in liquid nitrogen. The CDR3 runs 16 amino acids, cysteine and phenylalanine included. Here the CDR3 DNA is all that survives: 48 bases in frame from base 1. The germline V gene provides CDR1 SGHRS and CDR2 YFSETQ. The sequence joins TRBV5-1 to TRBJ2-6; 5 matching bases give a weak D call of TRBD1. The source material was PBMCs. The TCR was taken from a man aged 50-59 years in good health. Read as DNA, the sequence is TGCGCCAGCAGCGCGTTAGGGGCGAATGGGTCCAACGTCCTGACTTTC. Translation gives CASSALGANGSNVLTF. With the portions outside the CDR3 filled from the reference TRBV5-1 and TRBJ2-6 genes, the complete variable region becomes KAGVTQTPRYLIKTRGQQVTLSCSPISGHRSVSWYQQTPGQGLQFLFEYFSETQRNKGNFPGRFSGRQFSNSRSEMNVSTLELGDSALYLCASSALGANGSNVLTFGAGSRLTVL.